The 24 T cell receptor beta chains in this list originate from one sample, sequenced in a study of blood T cell repertoires in COVID-19. The method was immunoSEQ multiplex PCR; TCRdb's version includes in-frame clones alone and lacks a portion of them. Of 86,000 or so clones listed, approximately 78% were seen once; the top ten hold more than 1%. Sequencing was done on a sample of peripheral blood. These receptor sequences come from a woman of 80 years or more with acute or convalescent COVID-19.

J is TRBJ2-5 and V is TRBV9; D is undetermined. The CDR3 consists of 13 residues. The V and J ends lost 2 bases and 0 bases respectively, with 5 bases between them. Per germline, CDR1 SGDLS and CDR2 YYNGEE. The CDR3 is CASSVHNQETQYF. The CDR3 DNA is TGTGCCAGCAGCGTCCACAACCAAGAGACCCAGTACTTC.

This clone was counted once. The chain carries TRBV10-1 and TRBJ1-4; TRBD1 agrees at 8 bases. The CDR3 runs 10 residues. Germline V gives CDR1 WNHNN, CDR2 SYGVQD (reference sequence). J lost 12 bases, V lost 11 bases, and 5 bases had no gene match. CDR3 nucleotide sequence: TGCGCCTGTTCAGGGGGCGAACTGTTTTTT. Encoded protein: CACSGGELFF.

This chain's CDR3 is CASSTGQGRYGYTF. CDR3 sequence (DNA): TGCGCCAGCAGCACGGGACAGGGGCGCTATGGCTACACCTTC. The J gene is TRBJ1-2, the V gene TRBV5-1; 10 nucleotides match TRBD1. This CDR3 has 14 amino acids. After removal of 4 bases from V and 4 bases from J, the junction contained 4 bases not matched to a gene. Germline values: CDR1 SGHRS, CDR2 YFSETQ.

The chain recombines TRBV19 with TRBJ2-7; D possibly corresponds to TRBD1 (6 bases). Trimming removed 4 bases from V and 6 bases from J, with 10 bases in between. Germline CDR1 reads LNHDA; CDR2 reads SQIVND (reference sequence). CDR3 length: 12 amino acids. The CDR3 sequence is CASSTGVGEQYF. The CDR3 nucleotides read TGTGCCAGTAGTACAGGGGTTGGCGAGCAGTACTTC.

The chain combines TRBV18 with TRBJ1-1; 9 positions match TRBD1. The V gene end was trimmed by 6 bases and the J gene end by 4 bases; junction bases not matched to a gene: 9. Germline CDR1 KGHSH, CDR2 LQKENI. The CDR3 sequence is 15 residues long. The chain's CDR3 is CASSVLDRGVTEAFF. In DNA, the CDR3 is TGTGCCAGCTCGGTGTTAGACAGGGGGGTCACTGAAGCTTTCTTT.

This clone was seen just once. The chain recombines TRBV3-1 (or the pseudogene TRBV3-2) with TRBJ2-7, with a weak D call TRBD2 (6 bases). The CDR3 length is 16 residues. The germline V gene encodes CDR1 LGHDT and CDR2 YNNKEL (reference sequence). V lost 4 bases to trimming and J lost 2 bases, with 18 bases between them. The chain's CDR3 is CASSLFGAGPTYEQYF. The CDR3 bases are TGTGCCAGCAGCCTTTTCGGTGCGGGGCCTACCTACGAGCAGTACTTC.

Turning to this clone: Its ends do not fully match the called genes, so a read error is possible. V gene TRBV5-6 combines with J gene TRBJ2-1; TRBD2 agrees at 8 bases. This CDR3 is 12 amino acids long. Germline V CDR1 and CDR2: SGHDT, YYEEEE. CDR3 sequence (DNA): TGTGCCAGCAGCGACGGGGGGGAGCCCGGGGTCTTC. This encodes CASSDGGEPGVF.

This clone is a singleton in its sample. The chain links TRBV6-5 to TRBJ2-3, with D possibly TRBD2 on 6 matching bases. The CDR3 is 13 residues long. V lost 4 bases, J lost 4 bases, and 9 bases lay in between. CDR1 and CDR2 (germline): MNHEY, SVGAGI. Here the CDR3 reads CASSSPGADTQYF. For the CDR3, the DNA is TGTGCCAGCAGTTCCCCGGGAGCAGATACGCAGTATTTT.

V and J are TRBV27 and TRBJ2-2, with D perhaps matching TRBD1 (5 bases). V shed 7 bases and J shed 1 base, with 10 bases lying between them. This CDR3 region has 14 residues. Germline CDR1 and CDR2: MNHEY and SMNVEV (reference sequence). In DNA, the CDR3 is TGTGCCAGCAAAGGGGCGCAGAACACCGGGGAGCTGTTTTTT. Translating gives CASKGAQNTGELFF.

This clone showed up just once. The chain couples TRBV5-6 to TRBJ2-1, with TRBD1 identical over 8 bases. The CDR3 has 15 residues. Germline loops: CDR1 SGHDT, CDR2 YYEEEE. V dropped 6 bases and J dropped 4; count of bases not matched to a gene: 9. DNA of the CDR3: TGTGCCAGCAAGTCCCGGGACAGGCAATACAATGAGCAGTTCTTC. Its translation is CASKSRDRQYNEQFF. The full variable domain, its missing parts supplied by reference TRBV5-6 and TRBJ2-1, is DAGVTQSPTHLIKTRGQQVTLRCSPKSGHDTVSWYQQALGQGPQFIFQYYEEEERQRGNFPDRFSGHQFPNYSSELNVNALLLGDSALYLCASKSRDRQYNEQFFGPGTRLTVL.

The chain links TRBV7-2 to TRBJ2-1; weak D call: TRBD1 (5 bases). This CDR3 is 13 amino acids long. The germline CDR1 and CDR2 sequences are SGHTA and FQGNSA. Trimming stripped 5 bases from V and 12 bases from J, with 17 bases between. The CDR3 is CASSERSDTGQFF. The DNA for the CDR3 is TGTGCCAGCAGCGAACGATCGGACACCGGGCAGTTCTTC.

The rearrangement joins TRBV6-6 to TRBJ1-3; unclear D gene. Germline V gives CDR1 MNHNY, CDR2 SVGAGI (reference sequence). This CDR3 spans 13 amino acids. Trimming stripped 10 bases from V and 0 bases from J, with 10 bases between. As DNA, the CDR3 is TGTGCCACCTTGAAGCCCTCTGGAAACACCATATATTTT. This codes for CATLKPSGNTIYF.

J is TRBJ1-3 and V is TRBV5-1; perhaps TRBD1 as D (5 bases). The CDR3 is made up of 14 amino acids. V shed 4 bases and J shed 2 bases, with 10 bases lying between them. Germline lookup yields CDR1 SGHRS and CDR2 YFSETQ. CDR3 nucleotides: TGCGCCAGCAGCCCGGGGGGGGCTGGAAACACCATATATTTT. This gives the protein CASSPGGAGNTIYF.

This sequence joins TRBV5-5 and TRBJ2-1; 12 positions agree with TRBD2. This CDR3 is built from 16 residues. The J segment lost 9 bases and the V segment lost 0 bases, leaving 7 bases of the junction unmatched. CDR1 and CDR2 (germline): SGHKS, YYEKEE (reference sequence). In nucleotides, the CDR3 is TGTGCCAGCAGCTTGGCAGCTAGCGGGGGGGATCGTGAGCAGTTCTTC. Translated, it gives CASSLAASGGDREQFF. Supplemented by reference TRBV5-5 and TRBJ2-1, the full variable domain reads DAGVTQSPTHLIKTRGQQVTLRCSPISGHKSVSWYQQVLGQGPQFIFQYYEKEERGRGNFPDRFSARQFPNYSSELNVNALLLGDSALYLCASSLAASGGDREQFFGPGTRLTVL.

The chain links TRBV27 to TRBJ2-5, with TRBD2 identical over 13 bases. The CDR3 consists of 16 residues. After removal of 5 bases from V and 5 bases from J, the junction contained 8 bases not matched to a gene. From germline, CDR1 is MNHEY and CDR2 SMNVEV (reference sequence). The CDR3 coding sequence is TGTGCCAGCAGTCCGAGGACTAGCGGGAGACGGGAGACCCAGTACTTC. Amino acid sequence: CASSPRTSGRRETQYF.

The chain couples TRBV28 to TRBJ1-6, with D possibly being TRBD1 (5 bases). The CDR3 totals 15 residues. The V end lost 5 bases, the J end lost 6 bases, and 14 bases lay between the germline ends. Germline CDR1 MDHEN, CDR2 SYDVKM. The CDR3 DNA follows: TGTGCCAGCAGTCGCAAACCGGGGGGTAATTCACCCCTCCACTTT. Encoded protein: CASSRKPGGNSPLHF.

The count of this clone is one. The chain carries TRBV6-6 and TRBJ1-2, with 9 bases that match TRBD1. The CDR3 runs to 17 residues. Trimming removed 5 bases from V and 2 bases from J; junction bases left unmatched: 12. Germline V gene data show CDR1 as MNHNY and CDR2 as SVGAGI (reference sequence). The CDR3 bases are TGTGCCAGCAGTCAGTTACGTCCCGGGACAGGGAACTATGGCTACACCTTC. This translates into CASSQLRPGTGNYGYTF.

J is TRBJ1-3 and V is TRBV28; D is perhaps TRBD1 (6 bases). The germline V gene encodes CDR1 MDHEN and CDR2 SYDVKM. This CDR3 is built from 15 residues. V lost 3 bases to trimming and J lost 14 bases, with 23 bases between them. The CDR3 protein is CASSFGQKRPGWLYF. The CDR3 coding sequence is TGTGCCAGCAGTTTCGGACAGAAAAGGCCGGGCTGGTTATATTTT.

This clone was seen a few times. The chain uses TRBV10-2 and TRBJ1-2, with D possibly being TRBD1 (5 bases). This CDR3 is built from 14 residues. Deletions cut 3 bases from V and 4 bases from J, with 12 bases between. The germline V gene has CDR1 WSHSY and CDR2 SAAADI. This CDR3 reads CASSDTGSLYGYTF. The CDR3 DNA reads TGCGCCAGCAGTGATACAGGTTCCCTCTATGGCTACACCTTC.

The V and J genes are TRBV2 and TRBJ2-5; TRBD2 matches at 8 bases. CDR1 SNHLY and CDR2 FYNNEI come from the germline V gene. The CDR3 is 15 residues long. V was pared by 1 base and J by 5 bases, with 6 bases of the junction left unmatched. Here the CDR3 reads CASSEDGGAGETQYF. The CDR3 DNA reads as TGTGCCAGCAGTGAAGACGGGGGGGCTGGGGAGACCCAGTACTTC.

The chain joins TRBV9 to TRBJ2-2; D call uncertain. The germline gives CDR1 SGDLS, CDR2 YYNGEE. Trimming left V 6 bases short and J 2 bases short, with 5 bases between. CDR3 length: 12 amino acids. CDR3 nucleotide sequence: TGTGCCAGCACGACTAACACCGGGGAGCTGTTTTTT. As protein: CASTTNTGELFF.

The CDR3 protein is CASSAQVLNTEAFF. DNA of the CDR3: TGTGCCAGCAGTGCCCAGGTTTTGAACACTGAAGCTTTCTTT. The genes are TRBV25-1 and TRBJ1-1; D gene uncertain. CDR3 length equals 14 residues. V was pared by 4 bases and J by 0 bases, with 9 bases between. Germline CDR1 reads MGHDK; CDR2 reads SYGVNS. Full variable domain (missing parts from reference TRBV25-1 and TRBJ1-1): EADIYQTPRYLVIGTGKKITLECSQTMGHDKMYWYQQDPGMELHLIHYSYGVNSTEKGDLSSESTVSRIRTEHFPLTLESARPSHTSQYLCASSAQVLNTEAFFGQGTRLTVV.

This chain joins TRBV5-1 and TRBJ2-1; 7 positions match TRBD1. The V segment lost 6 bases and the J segment 5 bases; nucleotides outside the gene matches: 5. Germline V CDR1 and CDR2: SGHRS, YFSETQ. The CDR3 sequence is 13 residues long. The CDR3 is CASNVQGNNEQFF. In DNA, the CDR3 is TGCGCCAGCAATGTACAGGGGAACAATGAGCAGTTCTTC.

The chain uses TRBV3-1 (or the pseudogene TRBV3-2) and TRBJ2-4; a possible D gene is TRBD1 (5 bases). The CDR3 has 19 residues. CDR1 and CDR2 from the germline V gene are LGHDT and YNNKEL (reference sequence). V was clipped by 4 bases and J by 0 bases, with 22 bases between them. In DNA, the CDR3 is TGTGCCAGCAGCCCAATCCCCGGACAACAAGACCTAGCCAAAAACATTCAGTACTTC. As protein: CASSPIPGQQDLAKNIQYF.